The rows below give T cell receptor beta chains drawn from one sample of a study of shared clonotypes between healthy human individuals. Only in-frame clones appear in the TCRdb table, and some are missing; sequencing was by immunoSEQ multiplex PCR. The sample yields 2 million to 2.5 million clones, roughly 90% seen once. The sequenced material came from naive CD4+ T cells from PBMCs. These receptors originate from a man between 18 and 35 years old in good health. Some clones in this sample may be carry-over from other donors' samples. The CDR3 runs from the conserved cysteine through the conserved F or W. Each record gives: V gene, D gene, CDR3 length, J gene, clone size, CDR3 DNA, CDR3 protein. A D gene is named only where the DNA matches it firmly. Not every row has a clone size; where given, it reads once, few, many or a size class.

TRBV7-9,NA,15,TRBJ1-2,NA,TGTGCCAGCAGCTTCTTCCCGACAGCTAACTATGGCTACACCTTC,CASSFFPTANYGYTF
TRBV11-3,TRBD2,15,TRBJ2-1,NA,TGTGCCAGCAGCATGGGACTAGCGGGATATAATGAGCAGTTCTTC,CASSMGLAGYNEQFF
TRBV27,NA,13,TRBJ1-1,NA,TGTGCCAGCAGTTTCCAGGGGCAGACTGAAGCTTTCTTT,CASSFQGQTEAFF
TRBV5-1,NA,13,TRBJ2-7,NA,TGCGCCAGCAGGCCATCGACGGGCTACGAGCAGTACTTC,CASRPSTGYEQYF
TRBV6-1,TRBD1,14,TRBJ1-5,NA,TGTGCCAGCAGGACAGGGTTGTGGATTCAGCCCCAGCATTTT,CASRTGLWIQPQHF
TRBV5-1,NA,15,TRBJ1-1,NA,TGCGCCAGCAGCTTGGAAGGGGTAGGCGCCACTGAAGCTTTCTTT,CASSLEGVGATEAFF
TRBV28,TRBD2,15,TRBJ2-1,NA,TGTGCCAGCACTAGCGGGAGGGTCGGATACAATGAGCAGTTCTTC,CASTSGRVGYNEQFF
TRBV2,NA,15,TRBJ2-3,NA,TGTGCCAGCAGCCTAGAGAGGGGGGTCACAGATACGCAGTATTTT,CASSLERGVTDTQYF
TRBV4-1,TRBD1,16,TRBJ2-3,NA,TGCGCCAGCAGTTACCCGGGACAGGGTAGCACAGATACGCAGTATTTT,CASSYPGQGSTDTQYF
TRBV18,NA,13,TRBJ2-7,once,TGTGCCAGCTCCCCCGGACTCTCCTACGAGCAGTACTTC,CASSPGLSYEQYF
TRBV19,TRBD1,15,TRBJ2-7,NA,TGTGCCAGTAGTATCACCGGGACAGGAGAGTACGAGCAGTACTTC,CASSITGTGEYEQYF
TRBV2,NA,16,TRBJ2-6,NA,TGTGCCAGCGATGAGGACCGCTACTCTGGGGCCAACGTCCTGACTTTC,CASDEDRYSGANVLTF
TRBV9,NA,14,TRBJ2-1,once,TGTGCCAGCAGCGTAGCCCCACAGTACAATGAGCAGTTCTTC,CASSVAPQYNEQFF
TRBV6-5,NA,14,TRBJ2-5,once,TGTGCCAGCAGTTACTCGAGGTATTCTGAGACCCAGTACTTC,CASSYSRYSETQYF
TRBV5-4,NA,14,TRBJ2-2,NA,TGTGCCAGCAGCTTGAGGGAGAACACCGGGGAGCTGTTTTTT,CASSLRENTGELFF
TRBV18,NA,15,TRBJ1-1,NA,TGTGCCAGCTCACCAGTTCTGCTAAGAGAGACTGAAGCTTTCTTT,CASSPVLLRETEAFF
TRBV27,NA,14,TRBJ2-7,NA,TGTGCCAGCAGTTTAAATTTTAGAGCCTACGAGCAGTACTTC,CASSLNFRAYEQYF
TRBV6-1,NA,15,TRBJ2-3,NA,TGTGCCAGCGCCGGGAGCTCCCCCGGGACAGATACGCAGTATTTT,CASAGSSPGTDTQYF
TRBV5-8,NA,15,TRBJ1-1,NA,TGTGCCAGCAGCTTCAGGTTCAGGGAAAAGACTGAAGCTTTCTTT,CASSFRFREKTEAFF
TRBV6-5,NA,13,TRBJ2-7,NA,TGTGCCAGCAGTTGGGAGCGTTCCTACGAGCAGTACTTC,CASSWERSYEQYF
TRBV28,NA,15,TRBJ2-7,NA,TGTGCCAGCAGGGTCTTGAGCGGAGCTTCCTACGAGCAGTACTTC,CASRVLSGASYEQYF
TRBV15,TRBD2,17,TRBJ2-1,once,TGTGCCACCAGCAGGCGAGTAGCGGGAGCGTCCTACAATGAGCAGTTCTTC,CATSRRVAGASYNEQFF
TRBV7-3,NA,12,TRBJ2-2,NA,TGTGCCAGCAGCCGCTCCACCGGGGAGCTGTTTTTT,CASSRSTGELFF
TRBV5-8,TRBD1,11,TRBJ2-7,NA,TGTGCCAGCAGCTGGCCGGGACAGACGTACTTC,CASSWPGQTYF
TRBV21-1,NA,20,TRBJ2-5,NA,TGTGCCAGCAGCAAAGAGTTTTGGCTAGCGGGAGGAAGGTCTGGAGAGACCCAGTACTTC,CASSKEFWLAGGRSGETQYF
TRBV5-4,NA,16,TRBJ2-7,NA,TGTGCCAGCAGTCCCCTGCCCCCCCAAGCTCTTGCTGAGCAGTACTTC,CASSPLPPQALAEQYF
TRBV28,NA,14,TRBJ2-5,NA,TGTGCCAGCGGCCCCCTAGGGGGGGCGACGGGGGAGTACTTC,CASGPLGGATGEYF
TRBV11-2,NA,13,TRBJ2-5,NA,TGTGCCAGCAGCTTAGGGTCCCAAGAGACCCAGTACTTC,CASSLGSQETQYF
TRBV10-3,TRBD2,15,TRBJ2-5,once,TGTGCCACCCAACAGGCTAGCGGGGATCAAGAGACCCAGTACTTC,CATQQASGDQETQYF
TRBV18,NA,14,TRBJ2-7,NA,TGTGCCAGCTCACCCTGGACAGATTCCAACGAGCAGTACTTC,CASSPWTDSNEQYF
TRBV5-6,NA,13,TRBJ2-2,NA,TGTGCCAGCAGCTCAATTAAAACCGGGGAGCTGTTTTTT,CASSSIKTGELFF
TRBV18,NA,13,TRBJ2-7,NA,TGTGCCAGCTCAGCCAGGGACTCCTACGAGCAGTACTTC,CASSARDSYEQYF
TRBV5-5,NA,14,TRBJ1-3,once,TGTGCCAGCAGCCGGCAATCCTCTGGAAACACCATATATTTT,CASSRQSSGNTIYF
TRBV5-6,NA,16,TRBJ2-2,NA,TGTGCCAGCAGCTTGATTGGGGGCCGTAACACCGGGGAGCTGTTTTTT,CASSLIGGRNTGELFF
TRBV19,NA,12,TRBJ1-2,once,TGTGCCAGTAGTATTCGGCCATGGGGCTACACCTTC,CASSIRPWGYTF
TRBV9,NA,14,TRBJ2-7,NA,TGTGCCAGCAGCTCCGGGACGGAGACCTACGAGCAGTACTTC,CASSSGTETYEQYF
TRBV5-1,NA,14,TRBJ1-1,NA,TGCGCCAGCAGCCCGGGACGGTTGAACACTGAAGCTTTCTTT,CASSPGRLNTEAFF
TRBV5-8,NA,11,TRBJ2-3,NA,TGTGCCAGCAGCTCCACAGATACGCAGTATTTT,CASSSTDTQYF
TRBV15,NA,15,TRBJ2-2,NA,TGTGCCACCAGCCTCCGGCTAGAGTCGGGCGGGGAGCTGTTTTTT,CATSLRLESGGELFF
TRBV28,TRBD2,14,TRBJ2-5,NA,TGTGCCAGTCAACAAGCGGGAGCGTGGGAGACCCAGTACTTC,CASQQAGAWETQYF
TRBV4-1,NA,17,TRBJ1-4,NA,TGCGCCAGCAGCCAGAGGGGCGTAGGGCCCCCGAATGAAAAACTGTTTTTT,CASSQRGVGPPNEKLFF
TRBV10-1,NA,15,TRBJ2-3,once,TGCGCCAGTTCCATAGAAGCGTCCAGCACAGATACGCAGTATTTT,CASSIEASSTDTQYF
TRBV29-1,NA,12,TRBJ2-3,NA,TGCAGCGTTGAAGAGGGATCAGATACGCAGTATTTT,CSVEEGSDTQYF
TRBV6-1,TRBD2,16,TRBJ2-7,NA,TGTGCCAGCAGTGAAATACTAGCGGGAGGATGGAGCGAGCAGTACTTC,CASSEILAGGWSEQYF
TRBV18,NA,16,TRBJ2-3,NA,TGTGCCAGCACTGTACAGGACCGCCTTAGCACAGATACGCAGTATTTT,CASTVQDRLSTDTQYF
TRBV4-1,TRBD1,16,TRBJ2-1,NA,TGCGCCAGCAGCCCCCAGGACAGGGGGCAACAAAATGAGCAGTTCTTC,CASSPQDRGQQNEQFF
TRBV11-3,NA,15,TRBJ2-1,NA,TGTGCCAGCAGCTTAAGCGGAAGCTCCTACAATGAGCAGTTCTTC,CASSLSGSSYNEQFF
TRBV27,NA,13,TRBJ1-5,NA,TGTGCCAGCAGTTCTGGAGTGAATCAGCCCCAGCATTTT,CASSSGVNQPQHF
TRBV18,TRBD2,15,TRBJ2-1,NA,TGTGCCAGCTCACGCGAGCTAGCGGGAGACGCGCGCCGGTTCTTC,CASSRELAGDARRFF
TRBV4-1,TRBD1,12,TRBJ2-1,NA,TGCGCCAGCAGCCAAGCCGGGACAGGGAAGTTCTTC,CASSQAGTGKFF